The T cell receptor beta chain under discussion was sequenced for a study of cytomegalovirus exposure and HLA in healthy donors. Study-level information: Tens of millions of unique TCRs from HLA-typed donors were held in an early release of data. General study points: The availability of immune exposure information extended only to CMV serostatus.

CDR1 ENHRY and CDR2 SYGVKD come from the germline V gene. The length of the CDR3 is 13 residues. V was shortened by 10 bases and J by 0 bases, with 10 bases between the two germline ends. PCR amplification relied on 60 Vbeta primers (plus 13 Jbeta primers). Clones were sequenced by immunoSEQ multiplex PCR, and TCRdb holds only the in-frame ones, with some missing. The sample records about 130,000 clones, 75% to 85% being singletons. Concerning this clone itself: Its antigen is undetermined.

The study sampled nominally healthy donors, though unrecorded immune exposures were likely. Material: PBMCs. The receptor was derived from a woman between 40 and 50 years old in good health and CMV-seronegative. The rearrangement links TRBV10-3 to TRBJ1-5; D gene ambiguous. DNA of the CDR3: TGTGCCAACGGAGGGAATAGCAATCAGCCCCAGCATTTT. This sequence encodes CANGGNSNQPQHF.